A selection of T cell receptor beta chains follows, all from one sample in a study of cytotoxic CD8 clonotypes in ibrutinib-treated CLL. Sequencing was performed with immunoSEQ multiplex PCR; in TCRdb, only in-frame clones are kept and a portion is missing. The repertoire consists of some 120,000 clones, with 55% to 75% occurring once and the leading ten covering 37%. Specimen: PBMCs, collected after 24 months of ibrutinib treatment. The receptors come from a human donor with chronic lymphocytic leukemia. Both conserved end residues are part of each CDR3. D genes are given only for firm matches. Some rows mark clone size as missing; the rest say once, few, many or name a class of expanded clone.

V gene: TRBV5-6
J gene: TRBJ1-5
clone size: few
D gene: TRBD1
CDR3 protein: CASSLGDRLGQPQHF
CDR3 DNA: TGTGCCAGCAGCCTAGGGGACAGGCTTGGCCAGCCCCAGCATTTT

V gene: TRBV6-5
J gene: TRBJ1-4
clone size: NA
D gene: TRBD1
CDR3 protein: CASRDSGTANEKLFF
CDR3 DNA: TGTGCCAGCAGGGATTCCGGGACAGCTAATGAAAAACTGTTTTTT

V gene: TRBV7-3
J gene: TRBJ1-1
clone size: NA
D gene: NA
CDR3 protein: CASRSQGGENTEAFF
CDR3 DNA: TGTGCCAGCAGAAGTCAGGGAGGGGAGAACACTGAAGCTTTCTTT

V gene: TRBV27
J gene: TRBJ2-5
clone size: NA
D gene: TRBD1
CDR3 protein: CASSRTGGAETQYF
CDR3 DNA: TGTGCCAGTTCTCGGACAGGGGGCGCAGAGACCCAGTACTTC

V gene: TRBV29-1
J gene: TRBJ2-5
clone size: NA
D gene: TRBD1
CDR3 protein: CSVRQGRRQETQYF
CDR3 DNA: TGCAGCGTCAGACAGGGTCGGAGACAAGAGACCCAGTACTTC

V gene: TRBV7-9
J gene: TRBJ2-5
clone size: NA
D gene: TRBD1
CDR3 protein: CASSPVQGAKETQYF
CDR3 DNA: TGTGCCAGCAGCCCCGTCCAGGGGGCAAAAGAGACCCAGTACTTC

V gene: TRBV19
J gene: TRBJ1-6
clone size: NA
D gene: TRBD1
CDR3 protein: CASSTDRGGNSPLHF
CDR3 DNA: TGTGCCAGTAGTACGGACAGGGGAGGTAATTCACCCCTCCACTTT

V gene: TRBV9
J gene: TRBJ1-4
clone size: NA
D gene: NA
CDR3 protein: CASSVGRGIGEKLFF
CDR3 DNA: TGTGCCAGCAGCGTAGGAAGGGGAATAGGTGAAAAACTGTTTTTT

V gene: TRBV7-9
J gene: TRBJ2-1
clone size: NA
D gene: NA
CDR3 protein: CASSFVGAGEQFF
CDR3 DNA: TGTGCCAGCAGCTTCGTGGGGGCTGGTGAGCAGTTCTTC

V gene: TRBV9
J gene: TRBJ1-6
clone size: few
D gene: NA
CDR3 protein: CASKGEGNSPLHF
CDR3 DNA: TGTGCCAGCAAAGGGGAGGGCAATTCACCCCTCCACTTT

V gene: TRBV29-1
J gene: TRBJ1-2
clone size: NA
D gene: NA
CDR3 protein: CSGESGNGYTF
CDR3 DNA: TGCAGCGGGGAGTCCGGGAATGGCTACACCTTC

V gene: TRBV7-2
J gene: TRBJ2-5
clone size: NA
D gene: NA
CDR3 protein: CASSLVAQETQYF
CDR3 DNA: TGTGCCAGCAGCTTAGTCGCTCAAGAGACCCAGTACTTC

V gene: TRBV21-1
J gene: TRBJ1-5
clone size: NA
D gene: NA
CDR3 protein: CASSQTGEGQPQHF
CDR3 DNA: TGTGCCAGCAGTCAGACAGGGGAAGGTCAGCCCCAGCATTTT

V gene: TRBV6-4
J gene: TRBJ1-5
clone size: NA
D gene: NA
CDR3 protein: CASSREEGNQPQHF
CDR3 DNA: TGTGCCAGCTCCAGAGAGGAAGGCAATCAGCCCCAGCATTTT

V gene: TRBV21-1
J gene: TRBJ1-1
clone size: NA
D gene: NA
CDR3 protein: CASSKARRHSSNPEAFF
CDR3 DNA: TGTGCCAGCAGCAAAGCAAGAAGACACAGCTCAAACCCTGAAGCTTTCTTT

V gene: TRBV27
J gene: TRBJ2-5
clone size: NA
D gene: NA
CDR3 protein: CASSHLSETQYF
CDR3 DNA: TGTGCCAGCAGTCACCTCTCCGAGACCCAGTACTTC

V gene: TRBV6-5
J gene: TRBJ1-2
clone size: NA
D gene: NA
CDR3 protein: CASSYPWRGYTF
CDR3 DNA: TGTGCCAGCAGTTACCCCTGGAGGGGCTACACCTTC

V gene: TRBV19
J gene: TRBJ1-1
clone size: few
D gene: NA
CDR3 protein: CASKEAGRPEAFF
CDR3 DNA: TGTGCCAGTAAAGAGGCAGGGCGGCCTGAAGCTTTCTTT

V gene: TRBV6-4
J gene: TRBJ2-7
clone size: NA
D gene: NA
CDR3 protein: CASSLNGGPSYEQYF
CDR3 DNA: TGTGCCAGCAGCCTAAACGGGGGCCCAAGCTACGAGCAGTACTTC

V gene: TRBV6-5
J gene: TRBJ2-4
clone size: NA
D gene: NA
CDR3 protein: CASSLGDAKNIQYF
CDR3 DNA: TGTGCCAGCAGTTTGGGGGATGCCAAAAACATTCAGTACTTC

V gene: TRBV30
J gene: TRBJ2-1
clone size: NA
D gene: NA
CDR3 protein: CAWSSGRDNEQFF
CDR3 DNA: TGTGCCTGGAGTTCCGGACGAGACAATGAGCAGTTCTTC

V gene: TRBV7-9
J gene: TRBJ2-6
clone size: NA
D gene: NA
CDR3 protein: CASSSWAGAGANVLTF
CDR3 DNA: TGTGCCAGCAGTTCATGGGCAGGGGCTGGGGCCAACGTCCTGACTTTC

V gene: TRBV4-2
J gene: TRBJ1-6
clone size: NA
D gene: NA
CDR3 protein: CASSLSPRPLHF
CDR3 DNA: TGTGCCAGCAGCTTATCTCCTCGACCCCTCCACTTT

V gene: TRBV15
J gene: TRBJ2-7
clone size: NA
D gene: NA
CDR3 protein: CATSRAGSSYEQYF
CDR3 DNA: TGTGCCACCAGCAGAGCGGGGTCCTCCTACGAGCAGTACTTC

V gene: TRBV28
J gene: TRBJ1-2
clone size: NA
D gene: NA
CDR3 protein: CASRQAYANYGYTF
CDR3 DNA: TGTGCCAGCAGACAGGCCTACGCTAACTATGGCTACACCTTC

V gene: TRBV6-5
J gene: TRBJ1-1
clone size: few
D gene: NA
CDR3 protein: CASSYGGGGSTEAFF
CDR3 DNA: TGTGCCAGCAGTTACGGAGGGGGAGGGAGCACTGAAGCTTTCTTT

V gene: TRBV12-5
J gene: TRBJ2-1
clone size: once
D gene: TRBD1
CDR3 protein: CASGVAGTGVLNEQFF
CDR3 DNA: TGTGCTAGTGGTGTGGCAGGGACAGGGGTCCTTAATGAGCAGTTCTTC

V gene: TRBV19
J gene: TRBJ1-5
clone size: few
D gene: NA
CDR3 protein: CASSMEGSWPQHF
CDR3 DNA: TGTGCCAGTAGTATGGAGGGAAGTTGGCCCCAGCATTTT

V gene: TRBV5-1
J gene: TRBJ2-7
clone size: few
D gene: NA
CDR3 protein: CASSFRGLGQNEQYF
CDR3 DNA: TGCGCCAGCAGCTTTAGAGGGTTGGGTCAAAACGAGCAGTACTTC